The source of this TCR beta chain is a study of patients and donors after allogeneic stem cell transplantation (TCRdb year 2020). This clonotype was recorded a few times. Which antigen it targets is not known. Nothing much larger sits one base from this clone, and base qualities are not available. The library was made by RT-PCR. The data were produced on a NextSeq 550. TCRdb itself trimmed the public reads at Q25 with fastp, ran MiXCR and retained productive beta chains. Here each entry gathers all rows of one CDR3 protein and keeps the most common genes and DNA. This sample has fewer than 250,000 distinct CDR3 sequences in its table, and around 14% of those were observed once. In total, the top ten clones hold 11% of the sample. Measured from the cysteine to the phenylalanine, the CDR3 is 15 residues long. CDR3 DNA only is kept here, 45 bases in frame from base 1. The CDR1 and CDR2 encoded by the germline V gene (reference sequence) are DFQATT and SNEGSKA. V and J are truncated by 2 bases and 0 bases respectively, leaving an intervening sequence of 14 bases.

The clonotype originates from a human donor who was either an allogeneic HSCT recipient or a stem cell or donor lymphocyte infusion donor (not recorded which). It is not recorded whose cells these are; they may come from a transplant donor. Material: blood, either unsorted or a sorted T cell fraction (not recorded which). The chain is made from TRBV20-1 and TRBJ2-7, with the D call perhaps TRBD1 or TRBD2, each one matching 5 bases. The nucleotides read TGCAGTGCTAGACCTGGGACGCAGAGCTCCTACGAGCAGTACTTC. Translated, this is CSARPGTQSSYEQYF.